This TCR beta chain was sequenced during a study of T cell repertoires in cytomegalovirus infection. Looking at the study overall: From public TCR beta signatures came an indication of both CMV infection and matching HLA type.

The CDR3 has 16 amino acids. V was cut by 3 bases and J by 0 bases, with 12 bases left in between. Germline V gives CDR1 LNHDA, CDR2 SQIVND (reference sequence). In TCRdb, the reads were re-called with MiXCR into one record per CDR3 protein. The repertoire holds some 250,000 distinct CDR3 sequences, with over 8% as singletons. The sequence derives from a human donor in good health (CMV status not recorded). Some clones in this sample may be carry-over from other donors' samples. What was sequenced was PBMCs. V and J are TRBV19 and TRBJ1-5; D gene ambiguous. The CDR3 DNA reads as TGTGCCAGTAGTATTGCCAGTACCTATAGCAATCAGCCCCAGCATTTT. Its protein is CASSIASTYSNQPQHF.